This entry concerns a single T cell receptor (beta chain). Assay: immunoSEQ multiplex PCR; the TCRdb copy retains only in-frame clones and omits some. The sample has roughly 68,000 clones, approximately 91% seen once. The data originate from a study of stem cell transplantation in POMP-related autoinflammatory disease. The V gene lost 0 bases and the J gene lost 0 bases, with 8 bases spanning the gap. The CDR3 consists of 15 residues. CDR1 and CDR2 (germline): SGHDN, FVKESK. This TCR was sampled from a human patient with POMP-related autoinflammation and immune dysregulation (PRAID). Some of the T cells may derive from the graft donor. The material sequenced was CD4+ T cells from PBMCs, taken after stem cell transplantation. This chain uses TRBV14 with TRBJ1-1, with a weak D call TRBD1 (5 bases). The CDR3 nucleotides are TGTGCCAGCAGCCAAGACCCAGGGATGAACACTGAAGCTTTCTTT. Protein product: CASSQDPGMNTEAFF.